This T cell receptor (beta chain) was profiled in a study of graft-versus-host responses after intestinal transplantation. TCRdb keeps only in-frame clones here, not all; method: immunoSEQ multiplex PCR. This table has about 21,000 clones, approximately 92% appearing once. CDR3 length: 15 amino acids. Trimming removed 5 bases from V and 7 bases from J, with 20 bases in between. CDR1 MNHEY and CDR2 SMNVEV come from the germline V gene (reference sequence). The source is a human patient who received an intestinal transplant, so some T cells may come from the graft donor. Sequencing was performed on PBMCs, taken roughly 260 days after intestinal transplant. The V gene is TRBV27, the J gene TRBJ1-1; tentatively, D is TRBD1 (6 bases). CDR3 sequence: CASSAQTGPLGEAFF. CDR3 nucleotide sequence: TGTGCCAGCAGTGCCCAGACAGGACCCCTGGGTGAAGCTTTCTTT.